Following are 30 T cell receptor beta chains from one sample sequenced in a study of Siglec-9 on CD8 T cells in melanoma. Libraries were prepared by immunoSEQ multiplex PCR; TCRdb keeps only in-frame clonotypes and omits some of them. The table shows 29,000 or so clones, with 80% occurring only once. The specimen was Siglec-9- CD8+ T cells sorted from blood. These TCRs come from a human donor in good health.

The chain carries TRBV6-1 and TRBJ1-5; 8 bases fit TRBD1. The CDR3 totals 15 residues. The junction had 5 bases not matched to a gene; V was cut back by 3 bases and J by 4 bases. In germline, CDR1 is MNHNS, CDR2 SASEGT. The CDR3 loop is CASSEGQGANQPQHF. As DNA, the CDR3 is TGTGCCAGCAGTGAGGGGCAGGGGGCAAATCAGCCCCAGCATTTT.

This clone is a singleton in its sample. The V call is TRBV4-1, the J call TRBJ2-7; D remains unclear. Germline V gene data show CDR1 as MGHRA and CDR2 as YSYEKL. V lost 1 base and J lost 3, with 7 bases in between. This CDR3 has 13 amino acids. The CDR3 spells CASSQGQFYEQYF. The CDR3 nucleotides are TGCGCCAGCAGCCAAGGACAATTCTACGAGCAGTACTTC.

The rearrangement uses TRBV27 and TRBJ2-2; D remains unclear. This CDR3 is 17 amino acids long. Deletions cut 5 bases from V and 0 bases from J, with 16 bases between. The V gene's germline CDR1 is MNHEY and CDR2 SMNVEV (reference sequence). CDR3 in amino acids: CASSPHRAVANTGELFF. The CDR3 nucleotides are TGTGCCAGCAGTCCCCACCGGGCGGTCGCGAACACCGGGGAGCTGTTTTTT.

This clone has a single count. The genes are TRBV7-9 and TRBJ2-2; 10 bases agree with TRBD2. The CDR3 spans 17 residues. V lost 10 bases and J lost 7; bases outside the gene matches: 18. Germline values: CDR1 SEHNR, CDR2 FQNEAQ (reference sequence). The CDR3 coding sequence is TGTGCCATAACCCTAAGGCGCCTAGCGGGAGCCGACGGGGAGCTGTTTTTT. Amino acids: CAITLRRLAGADGELFF. Full variable domain (rest looked up from reference TRBV7-9 and TRBJ2-2): DTGVSQNPRHKITKRGQNVTFRCDPISEHNRLYWYRQTLGQGPEFLTYFQNEAQLEKSRLLSDRFSAERPKGSFSTLEIQRTEQGDSAMYLCAITLRRLAGADGELFFGEGSRLTVL.

The rearrangement joins TRBV9 to TRBJ2-7; unclear D gene. CDR1 SGDLS and CDR2 YYNGEE come from the germline V gene. This CDR3 comprises 13 residues. With 2 bases removed from V and 4 bases from J, the gap between germline ends came to 10 bases. Here the CDR3 reads CASSVYLGYEQYF. The CDR3 DNA reads TGTGCCAGCAGCGTTTATCTGGGGTACGAGCAGTACTTC.

V and J are TRBV7-9 and TRBJ1-2, with 12 bases aligning to TRBD1. The germline CDR1 and CDR2 sequences are SEHNR and FQNEAQ (reference sequence). Unmatched junction bases numbered 12, after V lost 5 bases and J lost 8 bases. The CDR3 runs to 16 residues. CDR3 sequence: CASSLLRDRGLGGYTF. The DNA of the CDR3 is TGTGCCAGCAGCCTACTCCGGGACAGGGGGCTTGGAGGCTACACCTTC.

V usage is TRBV27 and J usage is TRBJ1-6; D ambiguous. The CDR3 has 15 residues. The germline V gene has CDR1 MNHEY and CDR2 SMNVEV (reference sequence). V shed 2 bases and J shed 3 bases, with 8 bases lying between them. The CDR3 nucleotides read TGTGCCAGCAGTTTAATCTTTAACTATAATTCACCCCTCCACTTT. This encodes CASSLIFNYNSPLHF.

V and J are TRBV5-4 and TRBJ2-3; D unclear. Germline CDR1 reads SGHNT; CDR2 reads YYREEE (reference sequence). V was cut by 3 bases and J by 5 bases, with 7 bases left in between. This CDR3 has 12 amino acids. CDR3 in amino acids: CASSSWEDTQYF. The CDR3 coding sequence is TGTGCCAGCAGCTCATGGGAAGATACGCAGTATTTT.

This chain uses TRBV4-1 with TRBJ2-1; D is possibly TRBD2 (6 bases). The CDR3 runs to 14 residues. The V gene lost 2 bases and the J gene lost 5 bases, with 10 bases spanning the gap. From germline, CDR1 is MGHRA and CDR2 YSYEKL. This CDR3 reads CASSQRTGDNEQFF. For the CDR3, the DNA is TGCGCCAGCAGCCAACGGACGGGAGACAATGAGCAGTTCTTC.

The V call is TRBV9, the J call TRBJ2-1; 7 bases are a match to TRBD2. The CDR3 loop spans 16 amino acids. Germline values: CDR1 SGDLS, CDR2 YYNGEE. Trimming took 0 bases from V and 0 from J; bases not matched to a gene: 3. CDR3 region: CASSVVGGSSYNEQFF. CDR3 DNA: TGTGCCAGCAGCGTAGTCGGGGGGAGCTCCTACAATGAGCAGTTCTTC. The full variable domain, in which reference TRBV9 and TRBJ2-1 provide the parts outside the CDR3, is DSGVTQTPKHLITATGQRVTLRCSPRSGDLSVYWYQQSLDQGLQFLIQYYNGEERAKGNILERFSAQQFPDLHSELNLSSLELGDSALYFCASSVVGGSSYNEQFFGPGTRLTVL.

The CDR3 region is CASSTRLRGPYEQYV. CDR3 sequence (DNA): TGTGCCAGCAGCACTCGCCTTAGGGGGCCCTACGAGCAGTACGTC. The V gene is TRBV21-1, the J gene TRBJ2-7; TRBD1 is taken as the D call from the table, unchecked against the DNA. TRBV21-1 is shown as a pseudogene. CDR3 length: 15 amino acids.

CDR3 in amino acids: CASSLLPRYGYTF. For the CDR3, the DNA is TGTGCCAGCAGCTTGTTGCCGCGCTATGGCTACACCTTC. J is TRBJ1-2 and V is TRBV5-4; D call uncertain. The CDR3 has 13 residues. V was clipped by 1 base and J by 4 bases, with 8 bases between them. Germline CDR1 SGHNT, CDR2 YYREEE (reference sequence).

The gene calls are TRBV7-8 and TRBJ2-2; unclear D gene. The germline V gene encodes CDR1 SGHVS and CDR2 FQNEAQ. The germline V and J ends were trimmed by 3 bases and 8 bases, with 4 bases remaining between them. The CDR3 spans 11 residues. The CDR3 coding sequence is TGTGCCAGCAGCTTGTCTGGGGAGCTGTTTTTT. Residues: CASSLSGELFF. Using reference TRBV7-8 and TRBJ2-2 for the parts outside the CDR3, the full variable domain is GAGVSQSPRYKVAKRGQDVALRCDPISGHVSLFWYQQALGQGPEFLTYFQNEAQLDKSGLPSDRFFAERPEGSVSTLKIQRTQQEDSAVYLCASSLSGELFFGEGSRLTVL.

This clone has more than one count but fewer than ten. The chain links TRBV30 to TRBJ1-1; D unresolved. Trimming removed 5 bases from V and 10 bases from J, with 14 bases in between. The CDR3 is 11 residues long. Per germline, CDR1 GTSNPN and CDR2 SVGIG (reference sequence). The CDR3 sequence is CAWSDTPGAFF. CDR3 nucleotide sequence: TGTGCCTGGTCTGATACCCCGGGAGCTTTCTTT.

The V call is TRBV4-1, the J call TRBJ1-3, with 10 nucleotides matching TRBD1. V was pared by 4 bases and J by 1 base, with 1 base of the junction left unmatched. The germline V gene encodes CDR1 MGHRA and CDR2 YSYEKL. The CDR3 contains 15 residues. CDR3 amino acids: CASSLGQGSGNTIYF. CDR3 nucleotides: TGCGCCAGCAGCCTGGGACAGGGGTCTGGAAACACCATATATTTT.

The chain recombines TRBV9 with TRBJ1-5, with 8 bases matching TRBD1. Germline values: CDR1 SGDLS, CDR2 YYNGEE. This CDR3 comprises 13 residues. Trimming cost V 3 bases and J 7 bases; bases outside gene matches: 3. The CDR3 loop reads CASSEAGGQPQHF. The DNA of the CDR3 is TGTGCCAGCAGCGAGGCAGGGGGCCAGCCCCAGCATTTT.

This rearrangement joins TRBV28 to TRBJ2-3; 7 bases are a match to TRBD1. CDR3 length equals 15 residues. Germline lookup yields CDR1 MDHEN and CDR2 SYDVKM. The V and J ends lost 2 bases and 0 bases, in that order; junction bases with no gene match: 2. CDR3 sequence reads: CASSLTGESTDTQYF. CDR3 bases: TGTGCCAGCAGTTTAACAGGGGAAAGCACAGATACGCAGTATTTT.

The rearrangement uses TRBV27 and TRBJ1-1; D gene unclear. Germline CDR1 MNHEY, CDR2 SMNVEV (reference sequence). The CDR3 covers 13 residues. V lost 1 base, J lost 1 base, and 4 bases lay in between. CDR3 nucleotide sequence: TGTGCCAGCAGTTTATTTAAGAACACTGAAGCTTTCTTT. It translates to CASSLFKNTEAFF.

This rearrangement joins TRBV10-2 to TRBJ1-2, with unresolved D. This CDR3 contains 14 residues. Deletions cut 7 bases from V and 6 bases from J, with 18 bases between. Germline V gene data show CDR1 as WSHSY and CDR2 as SAAADI. The CDR3 sequence is CASNRGLAGDGYTF. DNA for the CDR3: TGCGCCAGCAATAGAGGGCTCGCAGGTGATGGCTACACCTTC.

The rearrangement joins TRBV29-1 to TRBJ1-2, with D perhaps matching TRBD1 (5 bases). CDR3 size: 12 residues. Germline V gene data show CDR1 as SQVTM and CDR2 as ANQGSEA. The V gene lost 5 bases and the J gene lost 8 bases, with 15 bases spanning the gap. The CDR3 protein is CSVTDGAEGYTF. DNA for the CDR3: TGCAGCGTTACCGACGGGGCTGAAGGCTACACCTTC.

This sequence joins TRBV27 and TRBJ2-7; 10 bases agree with TRBD1. Losses at the gene ends were 7 bases for V and 5 bases for J; bases not matched to a gene: 8. The germline CDR1 and CDR2 sequences are MNHEY and SMNVEV (reference sequence). The CDR3 is made up of 14 amino acids. The CDR3 nucleotides read TGTGCCAGCACTCCAGTGACAGGGGGCCACGAGCAGTACTTC. Residues: CASTPVTGGHEQYF.

This chain connects TRBV27 to TRBJ2-3; D is possibly TRBD2 (6 bases). The CDR3 extends over 14 amino acids. Germline CDR1 reads MNHEY; CDR2 reads SMNVEV (reference sequence). The ends were cut back, 2 bases at V and 1 base at J, with 7 bases in the middle. The CDR3 nucleotides are TGTGCCAGCAGTTTACCGGGGGGCACAGATACGCAGTATTTT. The encoded protein is CASSLPGGTDTQYF.

The J gene is TRBJ1-2, the V gene TRBV5-4, with 9 bases lining up with TRBD1. Germline CDR1 reads SGHNT; CDR2 reads YYREEE (reference sequence). Trimming at V came to 2 bases and at J to 2 bases, leaving 4 bases not matched to a gene. The CDR3 is 15 residues long. The CDR3 bases are TGTGCCAGCAGCTTTGATGGACAGGGGAACTATGGCTACACCTTC. This translates into CASSFDGQGNYGYTF.

DNA of the CDR3: TGTGCCAGCTCGGGGAACACCGGGGAGCTGTTTTTT. Translated: CASSGNTGELFF. The rearrangement links TRBV27 to TRBJ2-2; D is unclear. Germline loops: CDR1 MNHEY, CDR2 SMNVEV (reference sequence). The ends were cut back, 8 bases at V and 1 base at J, with 5 bases in the middle. CDR3 size: 12 residues.

The table lists this clone with a count of one. The chain employs TRBV19 and TRBJ1-1, with no clear D. Trimming cost V 2 bases and J 4 bases, with 5 bases left between them. Germline CDR1 is LNHDA and CDR2 is SQIVND (reference sequence). The CDR3 totals 12 residues. CDR3 region: CASSIKITEAFF. CDR3 DNA: TGTGCCAGTAGTATAAAGATCACTGAAGCTTTCTTT.

The rearrangement uses TRBV19 and TRBJ1-2, with D tentatively TRBD1 (6 bases). This CDR3 contains 14 residues. V was clipped by 1 base and J by 2 bases, with 8 bases between them. CDR1 and CDR2 (germline): LNHDA, SQIVND (reference sequence). This CDR3 reads CASSIVGGNYGYTF. Written as DNA, the CDR3 is TGTGCCAGTAGTATAGTAGGGGGAAACTATGGCTACACCTTC.

The chain uses TRBV7-2 and TRBJ1-5; the D is unclear. Germline V gives CDR1 SGHTA, CDR2 FQGNSA. The ends were cut back, 5 bases at V and 3 bases at J, with 8 bases in the middle. This CDR3 comprises 13 residues. CDR3 protein: CASSPGNNQPQHF. CDR3 in DNA: TGTGCCAGCAGCCCGGGAAACAATCAGCCCCAGCATTTT.

The rearrangement joins TRBV19 to TRBJ1-6, with 7 bases fitting TRBD1. The CDR3 totals 16 residues. The germline gives CDR1 LNHDA, CDR2 SQIVND (reference sequence). The ends lost 3 bases at V and 8 bases at J; junction bases unmatched: 10. CDR3 nucleotide sequence: TGTGCCAGTAGTATCGGGGGCAGGGGGAAGGATTCACCCCTCCACTTT. It encodes CASSIGGRGKDSPLHF. The full variable domain, in which reference TRBV19 and TRBJ1-6 provide the parts outside the CDR3, is DGGITQSPKYLFRKEGQNVTLSCEQNLNHDAMYWYRQDPGQGLRLIYYSQIVNDFQKGDIAEGYSVSREKKESFPLTVTSAQKNPTAFYLCASSIGGRGKDSPLHFGNGTRLTVT.

As to this clone: The junction departs from germline at one end; a sequencing error may be responsible. The chain is built from TRBV7-3 and TRBJ2-1; D uncertain. Germline V lookup: CDR1 SGHTA, CDR2 FQGTGA. CDR3 length: 15 residues. This CDR3 reads CASSTAESSYNEQFF. For the CDR3, the DNA is TGCGCCAGCAGCACGGCGGAAAGCTCCTACAATGAGCAGTTCTTC. Together with reference TRBV7-3 and TRBJ2-1, the CDR3 gives the full variable domain: GAGVSQTPSNKVTEKGKYVELRCDPISGHTALYWYRQSLGQGPEFLIYFQGTGAADDSGLPNDRFFAVRPEGSVSTLKIQRTERGDSAVYLCASSTAESSYNEQFFGPGTRLTVL.

This chain links TRBV9 with TRBJ1-3, with D unclear. This CDR3 has 12 amino acids. V was shortened by 0 bases and J by 2 bases, with 0 bases between the two germline ends. From germline, CDR1 is SGDLS and CDR2 YYNGEE. The CDR3 loop is CASSVAGNTIYF. The CDR3 DNA is TGTGCCAGCAGCGTAGCTGGAAACACCATATATTTT.